This T cell receptor (beta chain) came from a study of cytomegalovirus exposure and HLA in healthy donors. Study results and limitations: According to a later analysis, most TCR beta chains associated with CMV appeared HLA-restricted.

Sampled while nominally healthy, donors likely had unrecorded immune exposures. CDR1 and CDR2 (germline): ENHRY, SYGVKD. V gave up 6 bases and J gave up 2 bases, with 16 bases separating them. The CDR3 covers 15 residues. Both 60 Vbeta primers and 13 Jbeta primers went into the PCR. Clones were sequenced by immunoSEQ multiplex PCR, and TCRdb holds only the in-frame ones, with some missing. The sample consists of about 93,000 clones, around three quarters of them appearing once. This clone was detected a few times. Its antigen is still unknown. This chain uses TRBV10-3 with TRBJ1-1; no definite D call. The source is a man aged 30-40 years in good health and CMV-seronegative. Sequencing was performed on PBMCs. The CDR3 nucleotides are TGTGCCATCAGAGGACTCAACCGGCTAAACACTGAAGCTTTCTTT. Translated, it gives CAIRGLNRLNTEAFF.